The rows below give T cell receptor beta chains drawn from one sample of a study of T cell changes during pregnancy in multiple sclerosis. Here immunoSEQ multiplex PCR was the method, and the copy in TCRdb shows in-frame clones only, minus some. The sample consists of more than 70,000 clones, 92% of them appearing once. Sequences were derived from peripheral blood, sampled before pregnancy. The source is a female donor with multiple sclerosis, enrolled in a pregnancy study. Each CDR3 is given without its conserved first and last residue. Each record gives: V gene, CDR3 protein.

>TRBV4-2
ASSQNSDSGELF
>TRBV15
ATSRDFQGAETQY
>TRBV27
ASSLTRGPYEQY
>TRBV2
ASSELLAGGGEY
>TRBV11-3
ASSIHRGSETQY
>TRBV6-5
ASSYTRTSGSDEQY
>TRBV30
AWSVHRGGSSYEQY
>TRBV29-1
SVLGVPSSGANVLT
>TRBV5-6
ASSLRQGLGYT
>TRBV10-3
AISESGRSGAQY
>TRBV21-1
AIQQGGGQPFMCEQF
>TRBV5-1
ASSYPGRNTEAF
>TRBV20-1
SATTGGEQF
>TRBV27
ASSLDRGYEKGYT
>TRBV5-1
ASRQGTSGSYEQY
>TRBV9
ASSVVERGTDTQY
>TRBV2
ASSVGLAGPYEQY
>TRBV7-9
ASSLSDTGELF
>TRBV28
ASSLVRGTLTEAF
>TRBV7-2
ASSLTPRLAGGAYEQY
>TRBV11-3
ASSPPLAGGTETQY
>TRBV7-9
ASSLAGAVGEQY
>TRBV10-1
ATSRKREGLDEQY
>TRBV7-8
ASSRGTASYEQY
>TRBV5-1
ASSSGQANTEAF
>TRBV5-1
ASSLIAGGNTEAF
>TRBV9
ASSAGQVTSGANVLT
>TRBV6-5
ASSYLDEQY
>TRBV7-2
ASSTAGSNTEAF
>TRBV4-3
ASSRTSTETQY
>TRBV5-1
ASTSDRAGANVLT
>TRBV7-9
ASSSFFAGLANTEAF
>TRBV10-3
AIMGPETSGSNEQF
>TRBV13
ASSPLAGVYNEQF
>TRBV11-1
ASSLGGKVLT
>TRBV11-2
ASSLLGQGKVDYGYT
>TRBV28
ASSSPPNPYEQY
>TRBV6-6
ASKPRRNTGELF
>TRBV14
ASSLPALEQY
>TRBV27
ASSLITGGSYEQY
>TRBV4-3
ASSQDSGEQY
>TRBV7-9
ASSLGAMDEQY
>TRBV27
ASSLQGNEQY
>TRBV4-3
ASSQGGSRLNYGYT
>TRBV28
ASYSGLAEQY
>TRBV4-1
ASSPGGPQY
>TRBV28
ASSFGGSTDTQY
>TRBV19
ASSNPGGSYEQY
>TRBV19
ASKSDSGSADEQF
>TRBV6-1
ASSQTGAGGYT
>TRBV5-1
ASSSGSFSQNIQY
>TRBV6-1
ATHRGTGELF
>TRBV7-6
ASSRAGGLYEQY
>TRBV5-4
ASGGGRGETQY
>TRBV7-9
ASSSTGDNYGYT
>TRBV27
ASRTSGNFNEQF
>TRBV4-3
ASSQSFPGTGSVLGGYT
>TRBV30
AWSGRQGRNSPLH
>TRBV18
ASSDRDRGPGANVLT
>TRBV4-1
ASSQHEGGDNQPQH